Presented here are 5 T cell receptor beta chains from one specimen sequenced in a study of blood T cell repertoires in COVID-19. TCRdb keeps only in-frame clones here, not all; method: immunoSEQ multiplex PCR. The sample has 150,000 to 200,000 clones, over 80% seen once. The sequenced sample was PBMCs or T cells enriched from blood (not recorded which). Receptors originate from a man between 65 and 85 years old who had been exposed to COVID-19.

This chain connects TRBV7-2 to TRBJ2-5; TRBD1 matches 7 bases. The CDR3 runs 12 residues. The germline gives CDR1 SGHTA, CDR2 FQGNSA. Germline trimming cut 5 bases from V and 5 bases from J; bases unmatched to any gene: 2. In nucleotides, the CDR3 is TGTGCCAGCAGCGAAGGGGGCGAGACCCAGTACTTC. Translation: CASSEGGETQYF.

This rearrangement joins TRBV12-3 or TRBV12-4 to TRBJ2-1, with TRBD1 identical over 9 bases. This CDR3 region has 12 residues. Unmatched junction bases numbered 4, after V lost 6 bases and J lost 10 bases. The CDR3 region is CASRRDRDEQFF. Here the CDR3 DNA reads TGTGCCAGCAGGCGGGACAGGGACGAGCAGTTCTTC.

The chain employs TRBV10-2 and TRBJ2-5; perhaps TRBD1 as D (5 bases). Per germline, CDR1 WSHSY and CDR2 SAAADI. This CDR3 contains 15 residues. Trimming stripped 0 bases from V and 5 bases from J, with 13 bases between. This CDR3 is CASSESMAAGETQYF. As DNA, the CDR3 is TGCGCCAGCAGTGAGTCGATGGCTGCAGGGGAGACCCAGTACTTC.

This chain joins TRBV3-1 (or the pseudogene TRBV3-2) and TRBJ1-4; D is possibly TRBD1 (6 bases). CDR1 LGHDT and CDR2 YNNKEL come from the germline V gene (reference sequence). CDR3 length equals 15 residues. Trimming removed 1 base at V and 2 bases at J, with 8 bases between. In nucleotides, the CDR3 is TGTGCCAGCAGCCAAGCGCAGGGGACTAATGAAAAACTGTTTTTT. It encodes CASSQAQGTNEKLFF.

The chain employs TRBV6-5 and TRBJ1-2, with 9 bases aligning to TRBD1. CDR3 length: 12 amino acids. Germline values: CDR1 MNHEY, CDR2 SVGAGI. The trim removed 6 bases at V and 4 bases at J, leaving 0 bases unmatched. CDR3 sequence reads: CASRTGGYGYTF. The DNA for the CDR3 is TGTGCCAGCAGGACAGGGGGCTATGGCTACACCTTC.